The 27 T cell receptor beta chains reported below all come from one sample, sequenced in a study of shared T cell receptors in the human thymus. The data were produced by immunoSEQ multiplex PCR, yet TCRdb's version contains in-frame clones alone and is incomplete. The sample records under 450,000 clones, over 90% being singletons. The specimen sequenced was thymocytes. Receptors originate from a human donor.

V gene TRBV10-3 combines with J gene TRBJ2-7; no reliable D call. V dropped 2 bases and J dropped 2 bases, with 13 bases sitting between them. The germline gives CDR1 ENHRY, CDR2 SYGVKD. This CDR3 is 15 amino acids long. CDR3: CAISEDTTTPYEQYF. DNA for the CDR3: TGTGCCATCAGTGAGGACACAACTACACCCTACGAGCAGTACTTC.

The J gene is TRBJ1-2, the V gene TRBV30; a possible D gene is TRBD1 (6 bases). Germline CDR1 and CDR2: GTSNPN and SVGIG (reference sequence). Trimming left V 5 bases short and J 5 bases short, with 21 bases between. This CDR3 is 15 amino acids long. Written as DNA, the CDR3 is TGTGCCTGGGGACCCGGGGGGGCCCATTGGTATGGCTACACCTTC. Protein product: CAWGPGGAHWYGYTF.

The genes are TRBV7-9 and TRBJ2-7; TRBD2 matches at 8 bases. The CDR3 is 16 amino acids. The V gene end was trimmed by 8 bases and the J gene end by 4 bases; junction bases not matched to a gene: 16. The V gene's germline CDR1 is SEHNR and CDR2 FQNEAQ (reference sequence). The CDR3 DNA sequence: TGTGCCAGCCTGATCAAGCGGGGGCGTAAAGGATACGAGCAGTACTTC. Protein sequence: CASLIKRGRKGYEQYF.

V gene TRBV5-6 combines with J gene TRBJ1-5; 7 positions match TRBD1. The germline gives CDR1 SGHDT, CDR2 YYEEEE. CDR3 length: 16 amino acids. J lost 4 bases, V lost 2 bases, and 9 bases had no gene match. CDR3: CASSFKGGVRNQPQHF. DNA of the CDR3: TGTGCCAGCAGCTTTAAAGGGGGCGTAAGGAATCAGCCCCAGCATTTT.

This clone was found once. The chain has TRBV18 and TRBJ2-7; 8 bases are a match to TRBD2. V lost 2 bases to trimming and J lost 1 base; unmatched junction nucleotides: 7. CDR1 is KGHSH and CDR2 is LQKENI in the germline V gene. This CDR3 comprises 16 residues. The CDR3 coding sequence is TGTGCCAGCTCACCAGGGACTAGGAACCTTTCCTACGAGCAGTACTTC. It codes for CASSPGTRNLSYEQYF.

In regard to this clone: The sample holds other DNA sequences that translate to the same CDR3. The gene calls are TRBV4-3 and TRBJ2-7; the match to TRBD2 covers 13 bases. The CDR3 contains 17 residues. V shed 1 base and J 6 bases; nucleotides not matched to a gene: 9. The germline V gene has CDR1 LGHNA and CDR2 YSLEER. The CDR3 reads CASSQVPGLAGVFEQYF. Written as DNA, the CDR3 is TGCGCCAGCAGCCAAGTTCCCGGACTAGCGGGAGTCTTCGAGCAGTACTTC.

The chain carries TRBV19 and TRBJ2-3, with D maybe TRBD2 (5 bases). This CDR3 spans 13 amino acids. From germline, CDR1 is LNHDA and CDR2 SQIVND (reference sequence). V lost 11 bases and J 4 bases, leaving 16 bases between the germline ends. The DNA for the CDR3 is TGTGCCGCGAGTCAGTGGGGAGCAGATACGCAGTATTTT. It yields the protein CAASQWGADTQYF.

The CDR3 here is CASSPPTGNNEQFF. CDR3 coding DNA: TGTGCCAGCAGTCCCCCGACGGGCAACAATGAGCAGTTCTTC. The V and J genes are TRBV27 and TRBJ2-1; D ambiguous. Germline V gene lookup returns CDR1 MNHEY and CDR2 SMNVEV (reference sequence). CDR3 size: 14 residues. Trimming left V 5 bases short and J 5 bases short, with 13 bases between.

V is TRBV25-1 and J is TRBJ1-1; possible D gene TRBD1, 5 bases. CDR3 length: 16 amino acids. V was pared by 3 bases and J by 1 base, with 15 bases between. The V gene's germline CDR1 is MGHDK and CDR2 SYGVNS. The CDR3 here is CASSDYMGLPNTEAFF. Written as DNA, the CDR3 is TGTGCCAGCAGTGATTACATGGGACTGCCGAACACTGAAGCTTTCTTT.

The rearrangement links TRBV4-1 to TRBJ2-1; TRBD2 agrees at 10 bases. Per germline, CDR1 MGHRA and CDR2 YSYEKL. The J segment lost 3 bases and the V segment lost 1 base, leaving 3 bases of the junction unmatched. CDR3 size: 16 residues. CDR3 DNA sequence: TGCGCCAGCAGCCAAGTCCGGACTAGCGGCTACAATGAGCAGTTCTTC. Its protein is CASSQVRTSGYNEQFF.

The J gene is TRBJ1-2, the V gene TRBV6-5; D remains unclear. The V gene lost 6 bases and the J gene lost 4 bases, with 15 bases spanning the gap. The CDR3 is 14 amino acids. Germline CDR1 MNHEY, CDR2 SVGAGI. CDR3 amino acids: CASRVGVAFYGYTF. The CDR3 DNA reads as TGTGCCAGCAGGGTCGGGGTGGCTTTCTATGGCTACACCTTC.

The CDR3 DNA reads TGCAGCGTTGAAGGACAGGGACGGGGTAACACTGAAGCTTTCTTT. Translating gives CSVEGQGRGNTEAFF. This chain connects TRBV29-1 to TRBJ1-1, with TRBD1 identical over 7 bases. Trimming cost V 1 base and J 2 bases; bases outside gene matches: 7. The CDR3 has 15 residues. The germline V gene encodes CDR1 SQVTM and CDR2 ANQGSEA.

This rearrangement joins TRBV19 to TRBJ2-1, with D hard to call. V was cut by 7 bases and J by 2 bases, with 15 bases left in between. Germline V gives CDR1 LNHDA, CDR2 SQIVND (reference sequence). The CDR3 has 15 amino acids. The CDR3 nucleotides read TGTGCCAGTACCACGAGCCCGAGCACCTACAATGAGCAGTTCTTC. Protein sequence: CASTTSPSTYNEQFF.

The rearrangement joins TRBV4-2 to TRBJ2-1; perhaps D is TRBD1 or TRBD2 (5 bases each). V was clipped by 2 bases and J by 7 bases, with 30 bases between them. The V gene's germline CDR1 is LGHNA and CDR2 YNFKEQ. This CDR3 comprises 20 residues. The CDR3 DNA reads TGTGCCAGCAGCCAACCGGCCAGGGCGGGTCCCCTCGAAATCTTAAATGAGCAGTTCTTC. This encodes CASSQPARAGPLEILNEQFF.

The CDR3 DNA reads TGTGCCAGCAGCCAAGGACAGGGGCAGGTTGATGAGCAGTTCTTC. This sequence encodes CASSQGQGQVDEQFF. The chain uses TRBV14 and TRBJ2-1, with TRBD1 matching over 8 bases. Germline assignment: CDR1 SGHDN and CDR2 FVKESK. Trimming removed 1 base from V and 8 bases from J; junction bases left unmatched: 7. The CDR3 length is 15 residues.

This sequence joins TRBV27 and TRBJ1-1; D unclear. V was clipped by 6 bases and J by 1 base, with 6 bases between them. CDR3 size: 12 residues. Germline CDR1 and CDR2: MNHEY and SMNVEV (reference sequence). The CDR3 DNA is TGTGCCAGCAGACGGGAGAACACTGAAGCTTTCTTT. Its protein product is CASRRENTEAFF.

The chain combines TRBV27 with TRBJ2-7; no clear D. This CDR3 region has 12 residues. Germline loops: CDR1 MNHEY, CDR2 SMNVEV (reference sequence). Deletions cut 6 bases from V and 0 bases from J, with 6 bases between. CDR3 amino acids: CASSRYSYEQYF. The CDR3 DNA reads as TGTGCCAGCAGCAGATACTCCTACGAGCAGTACTTC.

In this sample, this clone turned up once. The V and J genes are TRBV27 and TRBJ1-4; the D gene is possibly TRBD1 (5 bases). Trimming shortened V by 2 bases and J by 8 bases, and 12 bases separated the two germline ends. CDR1 and CDR2 from the germline V gene are MNHEY and SMNVEV (reference sequence). The CDR3 spans 14 residues. CDR3 nucleotides: TGTGCCAGCAGTTTAAAGGGGATGGGCGAAAAACTGTTTTTT. This encodes CASSLKGMGEKLFF. The full variable domain, its missing parts supplied by reference TRBV27 and TRBJ1-4, is EAQVTQNPRYLITVTGKKLTVTCSQNMNHEYMSWYRQDPGLGLRQIYYSMNVEVTDKGDVPEGYKVSRKEKRNFPLILESPSPNQTSLYFCASSLKGMGEKLFFGSGTQLSVL.

This clone has just one count. This rearrangement joins TRBV5-4 to TRBJ2-3; D perhaps matches TRBD2 (6 bases). Germline V gene data show CDR1 as SGHNT and CDR2 as YYREEE (reference sequence). V was cut by 1 base and J by 1 base, with 16 bases left in between. The CDR3 loop spans 17 amino acids. CDR3 DNA sequence: TGTGCCAGCAGCTTGAAAAGCCGGGAGCTTGGCACAGATACGCAGTATTTT. Translation gives CASSLKSRELGTDTQYF.

This CDR3 reads CASTPGEKVAGSYEQYF. In nucleotides, the CDR3 is TGTGCCAGCACCCCGGGGGAGAAGGTAGCGGGATCGTACGAGCAGTACTTC. The rearrangement joins TRBV11-2 to TRBJ2-7; 8 bases line up with TRBD2. The CDR3 sequence is 17 residues long. J lost 4 bases, V lost 7 bases, and 18 bases had no gene match. Germline values: CDR1 SGHAT, CDR2 FQNNGV.

J is TRBJ2-1 and V is TRBV18, with TRBD2 matching over 8 bases. The junction had 17 bases not matched to a gene; V was cut back by 0 bases and J by 4 bases. The CDR3 contains 20 residues. Germline CDR1 reads KGHSH; CDR2 reads LQKENI. As DNA, the CDR3 is TGTGCCAGCTCACCACCGCTCAAGCGGGAGTTCCCTCGCTATTACAATGAGCAGTTCTTC. Translating it yields CASSPPLKREFPRYYNEQFF.

This chain links TRBV27 with TRBJ2-7; 10 positions match TRBD2. The V gene's germline CDR1 is MNHEY and CDR2 SMNVEV (reference sequence). V lost 3 bases and J lost 7; bases outside the gene matches: 9. There are 15 residues in the CDR3. This CDR3 is CASSLGLAGAQEQYF. The CDR3, as DNA: TGTGCCAGCAGTTTGGGGCTAGCGGGAGCCCAGGAGCAGTACTTC.

V gene TRBV5-4 combines with J gene TRBJ2-7; 8 bases align to TRBD2. This CDR3 has 16 amino acids. V gave up 1 base and J gave up 5 bases; unmatched junction bases: 11. Germline V lookup: CDR1 SGHNT, CDR2 YYREEE (reference sequence). The DNA for the CDR3 is TGTGCCAGCAGCTTGTCCCTTGACCGGGAGGGGAACGAGCAGTACTTC. Protein product: CASSLSLDREGNEQYF.

V usage is TRBV15 and J usage is TRBJ2-7; the D is unclear. Germline CDR1 reads LNHNV; CDR2 reads YYDKDF (reference sequence). The ends were cut back, 0 bases at V and 1 base at J, with 13 bases in the middle. The CDR3 totals 16 residues. The CDR3 bases are TGTGCCACCAGCAGAGATCGGCAGGACGGATCCTACGAGCAGTACTTC. Amino acids: CATSRDRQDGSYEQYF.

This CDR3 is CASSPIVKQVTKNIQYF. In DNA, the CDR3 is TGTGCCAGCTCACCGATCGTTAAACAAGTGACTAAAAACATTCAGTACTTC. This rearrangement joins TRBV18 to TRBJ2-4, with D uncertain. The CDR3 extends over 17 amino acids. CDR1 and CDR2 from the germline V gene are KGHSH and LQKENI. Trimming stripped 3 bases from V and 4 bases from J, with 19 bases between.

The chain combines TRBV10-2 with TRBJ2-1, with 8 bases fitting TRBD2. Germline CDR1 WSHSY, CDR2 SAAADI. J gave up 1 base and V 2 bases, and 7 bases lay outside the gene matches. The CDR3 consists of 17 residues. DNA for the CDR3: TGCGCCAGCAGTGAGAGTAGTAGCGGGATATCCTACAATGAGCAGTTCTTC. Translating gives CASSESSSGISYNEQFF.

The CDR3 nucleotides are TGTGCCAGCAGGGCATGCAGCCAGACCTACGAGCAGTACTTC. Translating it yields CASRACSQTYEQYF. V and J are TRBV28 and TRBJ2-7, with D hard to call. The CDR3 covers 14 residues. V lost 6 bases to trimming and J lost 2 bases, with 14 bases between them. The germline gives CDR1 MDHEN, CDR2 SYDVKM.